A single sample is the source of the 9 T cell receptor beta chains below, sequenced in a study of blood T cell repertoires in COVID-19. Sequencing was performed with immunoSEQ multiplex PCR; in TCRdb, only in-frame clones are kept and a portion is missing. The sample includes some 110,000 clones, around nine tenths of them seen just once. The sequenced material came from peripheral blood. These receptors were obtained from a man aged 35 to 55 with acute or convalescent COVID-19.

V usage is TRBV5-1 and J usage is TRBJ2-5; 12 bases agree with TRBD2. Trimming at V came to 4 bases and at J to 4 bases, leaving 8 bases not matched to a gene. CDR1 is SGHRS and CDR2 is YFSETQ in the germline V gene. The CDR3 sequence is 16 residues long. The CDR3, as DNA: TGCGCCAGCAGCCTCCTAGCGGGAGGGAGAGGAGAGACCCAGTACTTC. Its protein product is CASSLLAGGRGETQYF.

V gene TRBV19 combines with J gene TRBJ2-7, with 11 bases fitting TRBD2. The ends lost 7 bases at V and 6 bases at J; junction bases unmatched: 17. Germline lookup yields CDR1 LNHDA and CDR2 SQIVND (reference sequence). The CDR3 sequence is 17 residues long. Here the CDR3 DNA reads TGTGCCAGTACCCCCCCTGGGACTAGCGGAAGGGGAGGCGAGCAGTACTTC. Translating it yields CASTPPGTSGRGGEQYF.

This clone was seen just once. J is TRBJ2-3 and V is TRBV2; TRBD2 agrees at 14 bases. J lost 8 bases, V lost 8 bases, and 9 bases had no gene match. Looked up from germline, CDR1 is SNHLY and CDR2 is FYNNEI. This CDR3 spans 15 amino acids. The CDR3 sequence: CASETSGRAHGTQYF. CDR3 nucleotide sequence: TGTGCCAGCGAGACTAGCGGGAGGGCCCATGGTACGCAGTATTTT.

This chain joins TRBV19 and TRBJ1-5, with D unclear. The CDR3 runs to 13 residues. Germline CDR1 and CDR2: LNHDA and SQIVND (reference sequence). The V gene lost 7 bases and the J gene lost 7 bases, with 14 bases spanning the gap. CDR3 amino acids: CASKMRVGQPQHF. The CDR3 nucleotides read TGTGCCAGTAAAATGAGGGTGGGCCAGCCCCAGCATTTT.

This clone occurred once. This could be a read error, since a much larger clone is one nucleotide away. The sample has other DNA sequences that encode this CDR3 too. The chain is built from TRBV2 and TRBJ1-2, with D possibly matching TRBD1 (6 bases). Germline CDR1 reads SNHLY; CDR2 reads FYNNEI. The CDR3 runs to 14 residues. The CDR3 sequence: CASSGRRTVYGYTF. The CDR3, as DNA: TGTGCCAGCAGTGGAAGGCGGACAGTTTATGGCTACACCTTT.

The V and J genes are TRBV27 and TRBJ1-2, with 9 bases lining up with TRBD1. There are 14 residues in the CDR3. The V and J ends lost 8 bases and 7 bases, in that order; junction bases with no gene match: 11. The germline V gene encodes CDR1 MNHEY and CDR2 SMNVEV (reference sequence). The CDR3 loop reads CASRRDRDSSGYTF. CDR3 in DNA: TGTGCCAGCCGCCGGGACAGGGATTCGTCTGGCTACACCTTC.

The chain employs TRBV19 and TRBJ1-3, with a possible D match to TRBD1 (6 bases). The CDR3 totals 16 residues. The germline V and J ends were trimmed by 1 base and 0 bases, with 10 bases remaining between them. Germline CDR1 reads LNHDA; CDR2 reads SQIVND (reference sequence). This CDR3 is CASSIADSLSGNTIYF. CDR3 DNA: TGTGCCAGTAGTATAGCGGACAGTCTCTCTGGAAACACCATATATTTT.

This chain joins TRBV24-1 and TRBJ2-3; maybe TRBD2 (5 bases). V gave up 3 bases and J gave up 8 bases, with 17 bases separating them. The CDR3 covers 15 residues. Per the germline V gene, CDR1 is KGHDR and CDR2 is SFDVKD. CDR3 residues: CATSDPRGGRATQYF. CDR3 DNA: TGTGCCACCAGTGATCCCCGCGGAGGACGGGCTACGCAGTATTTT.

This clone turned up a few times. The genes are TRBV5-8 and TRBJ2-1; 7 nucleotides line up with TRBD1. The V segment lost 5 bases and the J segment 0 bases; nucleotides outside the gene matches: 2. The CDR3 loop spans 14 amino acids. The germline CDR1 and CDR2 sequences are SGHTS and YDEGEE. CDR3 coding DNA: TGTGCCAGCAGGCGGACAGGCTCCTACAATGAGCAGTTCTTC. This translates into CASRRTGSYNEQFF.